The rows below give T cell receptor beta chains drawn from one sample of a study of identical twins. From the 5' RACE reads, TCRdb called clonotypes with MiXCR, one entry per CDR3 protein. Among some 660,000 distinct CDR3 sequences, around 8.6% were seen once, and the ten largest hold more than 0.75%. The sample also formed part of further work on yellow fever vaccine responses in identical twins.

The sequenced sample was PBMCs. The receptors here all came from a woman aged 18-30 years in good health. CDR3s include the opening cysteine and the closing phenylalanine or tryptophan. A D gene is named only where the DNA matches it firmly. Not every row has a clone size; where given, it reads once, few, many or a size class.

CDR3 DNA,CDR3 protein,V gene,clone size,J gene,D gene
TGCAGTGCTAGAGAGGCAGTCAGCTACGAGCAGTACTTC,CSAREAVSYEQYF,TRBV20-1,many,TRBJ2-7,-
TGCAGTGCTAGAGTTGGGGGGGCCGGAACGCGACGAAATGAGCAGTTCTTC,CSARVGGAGTRRNEQFF,TRBV20-1,-,TRBJ2-1,-
TGTGCCATCAGTGATCTGGGGTACCAAGAGACCCAGTACTTC,CAISDLGYQETQYF,TRBV10-3,few,TRBJ2-5,-
TGTGCCAGCAGCCAAGGGGTCTCTTCCAAAAACATTCAGTACTTC,CASSQGVSSKNIQYF,TRBV3-1,few,TRBJ2-4,-
TGTGCCAGCAGTTCACCGGGACTAGCGGGGGGGCTTTACGAGCAGTACTTC,CASSSPGLAGGLYEQYF,TRBV28,-,TRBJ2-7,TRBD2
TGCAGCGTTGTGGGGGAAGAGAACACTGAAGCTTTCTTT,CSVVGEENTEAFF,TRBV29-1,few,TRBJ1-1,-
TGTGCCAGCAGCTTAGTCTCCCCTGATGAGCAGTTCTTC,CASSLVSPDEQFF,TRBV11-2,-,TRBJ2-1,-
TGTGCCAGCAGTTTATCGGGGACAGCTAACTATGGCTACACCTTC,CASSLSGTANYGYTF,TRBV28,few,TRBJ1-2,TRBD1
TGTGCCAGCAGCCAAGACAGGAGGGTCGTTAAGGGAGAGACCCAGTACTTC,CASSQDRRVVKGETQYF,TRBV3-1,-,TRBJ2-5,-
TGTGCCAGCAGCCACGGGACTAGCCTTGAGCAGTTCTTC,CASSHGTSLEQFF,TRBV3-1,-,TRBJ2-1,TRBD2
TGTGCCAGCAGCTCAGGGACTAGTTTGGGGGAGGATACGCAGTATTTT,CASSSGTSLGEDTQYF,TRBV11-2,-,TRBJ2-3,TRBD2
TGCAGTGCTGATTTTCTCCTAGAGGGGTACGAGCAGTACTTC,CSADFLLEGYEQYF,TRBV20-1,few,TRBJ2-7,-
TGTGCCAGCAGCTACACAGGGGGAGGTACGCAGTATTTT,CASSYTGGGTQYF,TRBV7-2,-,TRBJ2-3,TRBD1
TGTGCCAGCAGTTACGTGACAGGGGCGGCCGAGCAGTACTTC,CASSYVTGAAEQYF,TRBV6-5,few,TRBJ2-7,TRBD1
TGTGCCAGCAGCCCTATGGGACTAGCGGGCACCTACGAGCAGTACTTC,CASSPMGLAGTYEQYF,TRBV28,few,TRBJ2-7,TRBD2
TGCAGCGCCTACCCTGGACAAGAGACCCAGTACTTC,CSAYPGQETQYF,TRBV29-1,few,TRBJ2-5,-
TGTGCCAGCAGTTTCTGGGGGCCCTCCGAGACCCAGTACTTC,CASSFWGPSETQYF,TRBV28,many,TRBJ2-5,-
TGTGCCACCAGTGAGCCCTTAACGGGTCCTGAGCAGTTCTTC,CATSEPLTGPEQFF,TRBV24-1,few,TRBJ2-1,-
TGTGCCAGCAGCTCGAAGCGGCCCTACTCCTACGAGCAGTACTTC,CASSSKRPYSYEQYF,TRBV7-2,-,TRBJ2-7,-
TGTGCCAGCAGCAGGGGGACAGGCAAAGTCTACAATGAGCAGTTCTTC,CASSRGTGKVYNEQFF,TRBV6-1,many,TRBJ2-1,TRBD1
TGCGCCAGCAGCGGAGGGGGCACAGATACGCAGTATTTT,CASSGGGTDTQYF,TRBV10-2,many,TRBJ2-3,-
TGTGCCAGCAGTTTAGCAGCACTAGCGGGGGAAGAGACCCAGTACTTC,CASSLAALAGEETQYF,TRBV28,few,TRBJ2-5,TRBD2
TGTGCCAGTAGAGACTGGACAGGGCTGGACGGGGAGCTGTTTTTT,CASRDWTGLDGELFF,TRBV2,-,TRBJ2-2,TRBD1
TGTGCCAGCAGCCCCGCACAGGGTGGTTCACCCCTCCACTTT,CASSPAQGGSPLHF,TRBV9,-,TRBJ1-6,-
TGCGCCAGCAGCCGACAAAACGGGGGACAAGAGACCCAGTACTTC,CASSRQNGGQETQYF,TRBV5-1,-,TRBJ2-5,-
TGTGCCAGGGAAGGGACCGGGGAGCTGTTTTTT,CAREGTGELFF,TRBV6-8,-,TRBJ2-2,-
TGTGCCTCCCGGCTGTTGGGAACGAACACCGGGGAGCTGTTTTTT,CASRLLGTNTGELFF,TRBV28,-,TRBJ2-2,-
TGTGCCAGCAGCTTAGCGGGGGATTCGGGCAATGAGCAGTTCTTC,CASSLAGDSGNEQFF,TRBV7-2,many,TRBJ2-1,-
TGCAGTGCTAGAGATGAACCAGAGTCCTACGAGCAGTACTTC,CSARDEPESYEQYF,TRBV20-1,few,TRBJ2-7,-
TGTGCCAGCAGTCACGAAGGGACGAATGAGCAGTTCTTC,CASSHEGTNEQFF,TRBV12-3/TRBV12-4,-,TRBJ2-1,-
TGTGCCAGCAGCGGGAATGCGTATGAGCAGTTCTTC,CASSGNAYEQFF,TRBV27,-,TRBJ2-1,-
TGTGCCAGCAACACCTTCGGCGGGACAGGGTCCGAAAAACTGTTTTTT,CASNTFGGTGSEKLFF,TRBV7-9,few,TRBJ1-4,TRBD1
TGTGCCAGACACCGACCCGAGCAGTACTTC,CARHRPEQYF,TRBV6-6,-,TRBJ2-7,-
TGTGCCAGCAGCCCAGCGGCGGTGGGAGGCTATGAGCAGTTCTTC,CASSPAAVGGYEQFF,TRBV5-6,-,TRBJ2-1,-
TGTGCCAGCAGCTTAGATCGAGCTACTAGCACAGATACGCAGTATTTT,CASSLDRATSTDTQYF,TRBV11-2,many,TRBJ2-3,-
TGTGCCAGCAGCTTACCAGATTTGGCTCGCTACACAGATACGCAGTATTTT,CASSLPDLARYTDTQYF,TRBV7-9,few,TRBJ2-3,-
TGTGCCAGCAAATGGCAGGACAATGAGCAGTTCTTC,CASKWQDNEQFF,TRBV27,few,TRBJ2-1,-
TGTGCCAGCATCCCTGACGGGGTTCAAGAGACCCAGTACTTC,CASIPDGVQETQYF,TRBV6-2/TRBV6-3,-,TRBJ2-5,-
TGTGCCAGCAGTTTCGGAACTAGCGGGAGGATGTACAATGAGCAGTTCTTC,CASSFGTSGRMYNEQFF,TRBV27,few,TRBJ2-1,TRBD2
TGTGCCAGCTCACCAGAAAACGCAGGGTCAACCTACGAGCAGTACTTC,CASSPENAGSTYEQYF,TRBV18,many,TRBJ2-7,-
TGCAGTGCTACACCCGATTCTGGCTGGTACGAGCAGTACTTC,CSATPDSGWYEQYF,TRBV20-1,-,TRBJ2-7,-